The T cell receptor beta chain under discussion was sequenced for a study of blood T cell repertoires in COVID-19. The wider study: There were acute and convalescent COVID-19 samples, and they came from the United States, Italy and Spain.

In the study's own analysis: It was from reference gene primer amplification that nucleated cell counts were estimated. TCRdb's copy holds only in-frame clones and misses some; the assay was immunoSEQ multiplex PCR. V and J calls and clone size are as listed in that table; D and trimming were resolved from the DNA. The sample has about 400,000 clones, around 89% seen once. Trimming took off 1 base at V and 15 bases at J, with 15 bases between the two ends. The CDR3 extends over 12 amino acids. CDR1 and CDR2 from the germline V gene are SGHRS and YFSETQ. Sequencing used peripheral blood. The receptor comes from a man in his forties with acute or convalescent COVID-19. The gene calls are TRBV5-1 and TRBJ2-3; D is perhaps TRBD2 (5 bases). In DNA, the CDR3 is TGCGCCAGCAGCTTGTCTGAGGGAGCCCCCTATTTT. Amino acid sequence: CASSLSEGAPYF.